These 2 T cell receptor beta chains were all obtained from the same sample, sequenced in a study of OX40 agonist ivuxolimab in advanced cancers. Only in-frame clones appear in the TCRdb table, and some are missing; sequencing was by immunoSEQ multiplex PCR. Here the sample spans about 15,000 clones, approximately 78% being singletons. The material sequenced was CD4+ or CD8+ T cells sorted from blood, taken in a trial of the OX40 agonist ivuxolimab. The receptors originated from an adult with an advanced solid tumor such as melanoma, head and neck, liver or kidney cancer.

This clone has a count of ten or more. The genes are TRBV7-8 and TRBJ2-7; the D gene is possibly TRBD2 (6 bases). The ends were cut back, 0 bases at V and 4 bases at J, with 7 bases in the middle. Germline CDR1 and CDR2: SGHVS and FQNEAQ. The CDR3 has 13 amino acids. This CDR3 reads CASSLALAYEQYF. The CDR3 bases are TGTGCCAGCAGCTTAGCGCTAGCGTACGAGCAGTACTTC. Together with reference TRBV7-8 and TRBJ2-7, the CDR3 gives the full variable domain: GAGVSQSPRYKVAKRGQDVALRCDPISGHVSLFWYQQALGQGPEFLTYFQNEAQLDKSGLPSDRFFAERPEGSVSTLKIQRTQQEDSAVYLCASSLALAYEQYFGPGTRLTVT.

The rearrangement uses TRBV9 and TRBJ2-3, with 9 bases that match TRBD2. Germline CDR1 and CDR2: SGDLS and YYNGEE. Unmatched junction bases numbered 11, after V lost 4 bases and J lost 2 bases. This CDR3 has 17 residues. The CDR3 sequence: CASSKTPLAGPTDTQYF. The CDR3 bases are TGTGCCAGCAGCAAGACCCCTCTAGCGGGGCCCACAGATACGCAGTATTTT. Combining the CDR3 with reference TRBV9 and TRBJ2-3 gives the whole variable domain DSGVTQTPKHLITATGQRVTLRCSPRSGDLSVYWYQQSLDQGLQFLIQYYNGEERAKGNILERFSAQQFPDLHSELNLSSLELGDSALYFCASSKTPLAGPTDTQYFGPGTRLTVL.